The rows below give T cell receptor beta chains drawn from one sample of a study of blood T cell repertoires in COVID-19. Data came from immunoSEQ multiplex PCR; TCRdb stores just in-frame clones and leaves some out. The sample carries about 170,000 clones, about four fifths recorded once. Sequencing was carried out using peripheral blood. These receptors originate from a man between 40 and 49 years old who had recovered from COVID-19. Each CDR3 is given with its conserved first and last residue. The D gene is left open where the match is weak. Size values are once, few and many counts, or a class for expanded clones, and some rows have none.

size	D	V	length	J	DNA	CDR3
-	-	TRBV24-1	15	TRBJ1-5	TGTGCCACCAGTGGGGCGGGGCATAGCAATCAGCCCCAGCATTTT	CATSGAGHSNQPQHF
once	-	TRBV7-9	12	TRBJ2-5	TGTGCCAGCAGCCGTGAGTGGGAGACCCAGTACTTC	CASSREWETQYF
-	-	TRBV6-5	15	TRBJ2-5	TGTGCCAGCAGTTCTCGGGGGGCCGGCAAAGAGACCCAGTACTTC	CASSSRGAGKETQYF
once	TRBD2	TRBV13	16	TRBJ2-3	TGTGCCAGCAGCCCATCCGGGACTAGCGGCACAGATACGCAGTATTTT	CASSPSGTSGTDTQYF
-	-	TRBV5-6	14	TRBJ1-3	TGTGCCAGCAGCTTGGGGACAGCTGGAAACACCATATATTTT	CASSLGTAGNTIYF
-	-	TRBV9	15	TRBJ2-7	TGTGCCAGCAGCGCCCAGGGGACCGATACCTACGAGCAGTACTTC	CASSAQGTDTYEQYF
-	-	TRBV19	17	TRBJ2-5	TGTGCCAGTAGTAACCGAAACAGGTTGGGGGGAAGAGAGACCCAGTACTTC	CASSNRNRLGGRETQYF
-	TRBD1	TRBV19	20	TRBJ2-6	TGTGCCAGTAGTGCGCCGCACGACAGGGATATCCTTTCTGGGGCCAACGTCCTGACTTTC	CASSAPHDRDILSGANVLTF
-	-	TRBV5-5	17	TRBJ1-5	TGTGCCAGCAGCTCCTCCCCCAGGGGACCTAGCAATCAGCCCCAGCATTTT	CASSSSPRGPSNQPQHF
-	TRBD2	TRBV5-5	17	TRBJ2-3	TGTGCCAGCAGCTCTCACGCGGGAGTGGGATCCACAGATACGCAGTATTTT	CASSSHAGVGSTDTQYF
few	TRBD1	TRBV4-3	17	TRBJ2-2	TGCGCCAGCAGCCAAGAGCACAGGGGGGACGTCACCGGGGAGCTGTTTTTT	CASSQEHRGDVTGELFF
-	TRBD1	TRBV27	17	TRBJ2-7	TGTGCCAGCAGTTCCGCGTCCGGGACAGGGAGTGTATACGAGCAGTACTTC	CASSSASGTGSVYEQYF
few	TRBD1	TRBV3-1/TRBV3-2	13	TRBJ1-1	TGTGCCAGCAGCCAACAGGGGGCTACTGAAGCTTTCTTT	CASSQQGATEAFF
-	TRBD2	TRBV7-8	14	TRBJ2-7	TGTGCCAGCAGCTTGGCTAGCGGGGAATACGAGCAGTACTTC	CASSLASGEYEQYF
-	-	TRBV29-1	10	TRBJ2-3	TGCAGCGTTGTTTCTGATACGCAGTATTTT	CSVVSDTQYF
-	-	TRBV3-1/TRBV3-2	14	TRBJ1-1	TGTGCCAGCAGCCAAGAGGACATGAACACTGAAGCTTTCTTT	CASSQEDMNTEAFF
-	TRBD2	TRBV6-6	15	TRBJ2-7	TGTGCCAGCAGTTACAGTCTAGCGGGAGCCTACGAGCAGTACTTC	CASSYSLAGAYEQYF
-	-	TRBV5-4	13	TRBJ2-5	TGTGCCAGCAGCAAACAGTACCAAGAGACCCAGTACTTC	CASSKQYQETQYF
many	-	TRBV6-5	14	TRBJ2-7	TGTGCCAGCAGGACCCCAGGGGCCTCCTACGAGCAGTACTTC	CASRTPGASYEQYF
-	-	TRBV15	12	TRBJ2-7	TGTGCCACCAGTTACGGGAGTAACGAGCAGTACTTC	CATSYGSNEQYF
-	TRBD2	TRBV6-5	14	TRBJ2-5	TGTGCCAGCAGTACCCAGGGACTAGCGGGGACCCAGTACTTC	CASSTQGLAGTQYF
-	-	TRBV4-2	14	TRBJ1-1	TGTGCCAGCAGCCAAGATCTACCCGCCGCCGAAGCTTTCTTT	CASSQDLPAAEAFF
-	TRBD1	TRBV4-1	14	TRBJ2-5	TGCGCCAGCAGCCAGACAGGGTGGCAAGAGACCCAGTACTTC	CASSQTGWQETQYF
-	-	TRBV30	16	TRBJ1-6	TGTGCCTGGAGTGTATCCAGGACAGTTTATAATTCACCCCTCCACTTT	CAWSVSRTVYNSPLHF
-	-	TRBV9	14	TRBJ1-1	TGTGCCAGCAGCGTCGGTTCAGGGAACACTGAAGCTTTCTTT	CASSVGSGNTEAFF
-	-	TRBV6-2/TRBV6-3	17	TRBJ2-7	TGTGCCAGCAGTTACTCCGCTCAGGACACGTCTTCCTACGAGCAGTACTTC	CASSYSAQDTSSYEQYF
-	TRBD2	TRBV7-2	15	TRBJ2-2	TGTGCCAGCAGCTCTAGCGGGAGGATCACCGGGGAGCTGTTTTTT	CASSSSGRITGELFF
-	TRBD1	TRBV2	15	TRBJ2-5	TGTGCCAGCAGACACCCGGGACAGGGGTGGGAGACCCAGTACTTC	CASRHPGQGWETQYF
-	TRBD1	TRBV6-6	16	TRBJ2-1	TGTGCCAGCAGTTACGCGATGGGACAGGGGGGCAATGAGCAGTTCTTC	CASSYAMGQGGNEQFF
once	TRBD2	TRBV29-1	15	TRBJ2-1	TGCAGCGTTGCCCGACTAGCGGGATGGGTGGATGAGCAGTTCTTC	CSVARLAGWVDEQFF
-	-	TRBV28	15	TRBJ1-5	TGTGCCAGCAGTTTGAGGCAGGGTGGGAATCAGCCCCAGCATTTT	CASSLRQGGNQPQHF
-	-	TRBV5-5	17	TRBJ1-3	TGTGCCAGCAGCTTTGCTGGGTCAGGACTCTCTGGAAACACCATATATTTT	CASSFAGSGLSGNTIYF
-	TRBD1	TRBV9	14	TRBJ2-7	TGTGCCAGCAGCCTCGGGACAGGGAATCGCGAGCAGTACTTC	CASSLGTGNREQYF
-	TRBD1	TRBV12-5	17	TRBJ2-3	TGTGCTAGTGGTTTGTCGGACAGGGCTCCTAGCACAGATACGCAGTATTTT	CASGLSDRAPSTDTQYF
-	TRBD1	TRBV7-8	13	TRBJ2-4	TGTGCCAGCAGCCTAGACAGGGCCCGAATTCAGTACTTC	CASSLDRARIQYF
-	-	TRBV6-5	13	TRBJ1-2	TGTGCCAGCAGCCCGGGTCGTAACTATGGCTACACCTTC	CASSPGRNYGYTF
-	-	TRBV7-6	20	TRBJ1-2	TGTGCCAGCAGTCCAATCCCTTACCCGGGATCCCGGGAGGGTGACTATGGCTACACCTTC	CASSPIPYPGSREGDYGYTF
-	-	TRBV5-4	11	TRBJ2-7	TGTGCCAGCAGCTTGTCAGGAGAGCAGTACTTC	CASSLSGEQYF
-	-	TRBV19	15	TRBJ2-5	TGTGCCAGTAGTACCGGCACAGGACGCGGTGAGACCCAGTACTTC	CASSTGTGRGETQYF
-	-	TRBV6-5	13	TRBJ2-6	TGTGCCAGCATTATGTCTGGGGCCAACGTCCTGACTTTC	CASIMSGANVLTF
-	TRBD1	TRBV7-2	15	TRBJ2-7	TGTGCCAGCAGCACGGGACAGGGAGTTTCCTACGAGCAGTACTTC	CASSTGQGVSYEQYF
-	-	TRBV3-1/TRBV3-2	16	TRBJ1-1	TGTGCCAGCAGCCCCCCGAGGTCGGGAATCGACACTGAAGCTTTCTTT	CASSPPRSGIDTEAFF
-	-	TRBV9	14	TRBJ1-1	TGTGCCAGCAGCGTAGCTCTAGGGAACACTGAAGCTTTCTTT	CASSVALGNTEAFF